This is a list of T cell receptor beta chains from one sample in a study of cytomegalovirus exposure and HLA in healthy donors. Here immunoSEQ multiplex PCR was the method, and the copy in TCRdb shows in-frame clones only, minus some. In the table there are 100,000 to 150,000 clones, just under 95% of which are singletons. Sequencing was done on a sample of PBMCs. The receptors come from a woman under 30 in good health and CMV-seronegative. Each CDR3 is given with its conserved first and last residue. A D gene is named only where the DNA matches it firmly. Clone size is shown for a subset of rows, as once, few, many or a class of expanded clone.

D: .; J: TRBJ1-2; V: TRBV30; size: .; CDR3: CGRGGDAYGYTF; DNA: TGTGGGCGCGGGGGTGATGCCTATGGCTACACCTTC
D: .; J: TRBJ1-6; V: TRBV28; size: .; CDR3: CAGSWGEGSPLHF; DNA: TGTGCCGGAAGTTGGGGGGAAGGGTCACCCCTCCACTTT
D: .; J: TRBJ2-1; V: TRBV5-1; size: .; CDR3: CASRRTGGEYNEQFF; DNA: TGCGCCAGCAGGAGAACAGGGGGGGAATACAATGAGCAGTTCTTC
D: TRBD1; J: TRBJ1-4; V: TRBV14; size: .; CDR3: CASSPRTGFEKLFF; DNA: TGTGCCAGCAGCCCAAGGACAGGGTTTGAAAAACTGTTTTTT
D: .; J: TRBJ1-2; V: TRBV7-9; size: few; CDR3: CASLIQDGYTF; DNA: TGTGCCAGCCTTATTCAGGATGGCTACACCTTC
D: .; J: TRBJ1-4; V: TRBV6-6; size: once; CDR3: CASSYSSEKLFF; DNA: TGTGCCAGCAGTTACAGTAGTGAAAAACTGTTTTTT
D: TRBD1; J: TRBJ1-6; V: TRBV4-1; size: .; CDR3: CASSQAQSSDRAGHF; DNA: TGCGCCAGCAGCCAGGCCCAAAGTTCCGACAGGGCGGGCCACTTT
D: .; J: TRBJ2-3; V: TRBV10-2; size: .; CDR3: CASSEGGSTDTQYF; DNA: TGCGCCAGCAGTGAGGGCGGGTCCACAGATACGCAGTATTTT
D: .; J: TRBJ2-7; V: TRBV5-4; size: .; CDR3: CASSSSDEQYF; DNA: TGTGCCAGCAGCTCATCAGACGAGCAGTACTTC
D: .; J: TRBJ1-1; V: TRBV29-1; size: .; CDR3: CSVPNTGSGEAFF; DNA: TGCAGCGTCCCTAACACGGGGTCAGGTGAAGCTTTCTTT
D: .; J: TRBJ2-5; V: TRBV6-6; size: .; CDR3: CASSIGTSRPKYF; DNA: TGTGCCAGCAGCATTGGGACTTCCCGTCCTAAGTACTTC
D: TRBD1; J: TRBJ2-7; V: TRBV7-9; size: .; CDR3: CASSQYGTGESYEQYF; DNA: TGTGCCAGCAGCCAATACGGGACAGGGGAATCCTACGAGCAGTACTTC
D: .; J: TRBJ1-1; V: TRBV9; size: .; CDR3: CASSSTGLNTEAFF; DNA: TGTGCCAGCAGCTCAACAGGACTGAACACTGAAGCTTTCTTT
D: .; J: TRBJ2-3; V: TRBV7-9; size: .; CDR3: CASSLRPGLGTDTQYF; DNA: TGTGCCAGCAGCTTAAGGCCAGGTTTAGGCACAGATACGCAGTATTTT
D: .; J: TRBJ1-2; V: TRBV5-4; size: .; CDR3: CASSRTQVNYGYTF; DNA: TGTGCCAGCAGCCGAACGCAGGTCAACTATGGCTACACCTTC
D: TRBD1; J: TRBJ1-2; V: TRBV19; size: .; CDR3: CASRHGQDNYGYTF; DNA: TGTGCCAGTAGGCACGGACAGGATAACTATGGCTACACCTTC
D: .; J: TRBJ2-1; V: TRBV28; size: .; CDR3: CASRELGGSSYNEQFF; DNA: TGTGCCAGCAGGGAGCTGGGGGGTAGCTCCTACAATGAGCAGTTCTTC
D: .; J: TRBJ1-1; V: TRBV6-6; size: .; CDR3: CASRTRTALNTEAFF; DNA: TGTGCCAGCAGGACCCGGACAGCCCTGAACACTGAAGCTTTCTTT
D: .; J: TRBJ1-1; V: TRBV6-6; size: .; CDR3: CASTASMLTEAFF; DNA: TGTGCCAGCACTGCGTCCATGCTCACTGAAGCTTTCTTT
D: .; J: TRBJ2-3; V: TRBV7-2; size: .; CDR3: CASSLLADTQYF; DNA: TGTGCCAGCAGCCTGCTAGCGGATACGCAGTATTTT
D: TRBD1; J: TRBJ2-1; V: TRBV9; size: .; CDR3: CASSPRDRKYNEQFF; DNA: TGTGCCAGCAGCCCTCGGGACAGGAAATACAATGAGCAGTTCTTC
D: TRBD1; J: TRBJ2-2; V: TRBV6-1; size: .; CDR3: CASSSGQGATGELFF; DNA: TGTGCCAGCAGTTCAGGACAGGGGGCGACGGGGGAGCTGTTTTTT
D: TRBD2; J: TRBJ2-1; V: TRBV2; size: .; CDR3: CASSSGRGGNEQFF; DNA: TGTGCCAGCTCCTCGGGGCGGGGGGGGAATGAGCAGTTCTTC
D: TRBD2; J: TRBJ2-1; V: TRBV27; size: .; CDR3: CASSVSPGLAGGPSEQFF; DNA: TGTGCCAGCAGCGTAAGCCCGGGACTAGCGGGGGGGCCGAGTGAGCAGTTCTTC
D: .; J: TRBJ1-2; V: TRBV10-3; size: .; CDR3: CAISDLGGNYGYTF; DNA: TGTGCCATCAGTGACCTGGGGGGGAACTATGGCTACACCTTC
D: TRBD1; J: TRBJ2-1; V: TRBV29-1; size: .; CDR3: CSVDPTGQSYNEQFF; DNA: TGCAGCGTTGACCCCACGGGACAGTCCTACAATGAGCAGTTCTTC
D: .; J: TRBJ1-5; V: TRBV10-1; size: .; CDR3: CAPRGSNQPQHF; DNA: TGCGCCCCGCGAGGCAGCAATCAGCCCCAGCATTTT
D: TRBD2; J: TRBJ2-7; V: TRBV28; size: .; CDR3: CASSQTSGLSYEQYF; DNA: TGTGCCAGCAGTCAGACTAGCGGCCTCTCCTACGAGCAGTACTTC
D: TRBD1; J: TRBJ1-2; V: TRBV9; size: .; CDR3: CASSSWTGTYGYTF; DNA: TGTGCCAGCAGCTCATGGACAGGGACTTATGGCTACACCTTC
D: .; J: TRBJ2-1; V: TRBV4-1; size: .; CDR3: CASSQVSASVNEQFF; DNA: TGCGCCAGCAGCCAAGTATCGGCTAGCGTCAATGAGCAGTTCTTC
D: .; J: TRBJ2-2; V: TRBV27; size: once; CDR3: CASSLAGDTGELFF; DNA: TGTGCCAGCAGTTTAGCAGGGGACACCGGGGAGCTGTTTTTT
D: .; J: TRBJ1-2; V: TRBV2; size: .; CDR3: CASTTLTPTVGYTF; DNA: TGTGCCAGCACCACGCTGACTCCTACTGTGGGCTACACCTTC
D: TRBD2; J: TRBJ2-7; V: TRBV28; size: .; CDR3: CASSPTESGRGYEQYF; DNA: TGTGCCAGCAGTCCAACCGAGAGCGGGAGGGGCTACGAGCAGTACTTC
D: TRBD1; J: TRBJ2-3; V: TRBV2; size: .; CDR3: CATTGVTDTQYF; DNA: TGTGCCACCACAGGGGTTACGGATACGCAGTATTTT
D: .; J: TRBJ1-5; V: TRBV7-2; size: .; CDR3: CASSSSVGHQPQHF; DNA: TGTGCCAGCAGCTCGTCTGTGGGCCATCAGCCCCAGCATTTT
D: .; J: TRBJ2-7; V: TRBV5-1; size: .; CDR3: CASSLDGDGFSAEQYF; DNA: TGCGCCAGCAGCTTGGACGGGGATGGTTTCTCAGCCGAGCAGTACTTC
D: .; J: TRBJ2-3; V: TRBV29-1; size: once; CDR3: CSVEGGAGADTQYF; DNA: TGCAGCGTTGAAGGTGGGGCTGGCGCAGATACGCAGTATTTT
D: .; J: TRBJ1-1; V: TRBV18; size: .; CDR3: CASSPPAGKTAFF; DNA: TGTGCCAGCTCACCACCAGCAGGCAAGACCGCTTTCTTT
D: TRBD2; J: TRBJ2-5; V: TRBV11-1; size: .; CDR3: CASSSGGRETQYF; DNA: TGTGCCAGCAGCTCGGGGGGTAGGGAGACCCAGTACTTC
D: TRBD1; J: TRBJ2-5; V: TRBV6-5; size: .; CDR3: CASSYQGALQETQYF; DNA: TGTGCCAGCAGTTATCAGGGGGCTCTCCAAGAGACCCAGTACTTC
D: .; J: TRBJ1-1; V: TRBV18; size: .; CDR3: CASSPTGNTEAFF; DNA: TGTGCCAGCTCACCTACAGGGAACACTGAAGCTTTCTTT